One and the same sample provided the 24 T cell receptor beta chains below, sequenced in a study of CD8 T cells in ankylosing spondylitis. Notes on the study in general: Roughly eight highly homologous variants made up a TCR beta motif that seemed to typify ankylosing spondylitis blood.

For these receptors, no antigen is known. TCRdb redid the calling of the 5' RACE reads with MiXCR, one entry per CDR3 protein. The sample has 200,000 to 250,000 distinct CDR3 sequences; 18% are singletons. Sequenced input: blood, either unsorted or a sorted T cell fraction (not recorded which). All receptors derive from a male donor with ankylosing spondylitis.

This clonotype was seen a handful of times. The rearrangement uses TRBV6-1 and TRBJ1-3, with D uncertain. V was pared by 7 bases and J by 1 base, with 11 bases between. The CDR3 contains 14 residues. Germline loops: CDR1 MNHNS, CDR2 SASEGT. The CDR3 region is CASKSADSGNTIYF. CDR3 sequence (DNA): TGTGCCAGCAAAAGCGCGGATTCTGGAAACACCATATATTTT.

This sequence joins TRBV9 and TRBJ2-7, with TRBD1 matching over 8 bases. After removal of 3 bases from V and 7 bases from J, the junction contained 9 bases not matched to a gene. The CDR3 has 14 amino acids. Per germline, CDR1 SGDLS and CDR2 YYNGEE. CDR3 in amino acids: CASSEAGGAGEQYF. CDR3 DNA sequence: TGTGCCAGCAGCGAGGCAGGGGGCGCGGGGGAGCAGTACTTC.

The gene calls are TRBV2 and TRBJ2-7, with 9 bases aligning to TRBD1. The germline CDR1 and CDR2 sequences are SNHLY and FYNNEI. The CDR3 extends over 16 amino acids. The J segment lost 0 bases and the V segment lost 10 bases, leaving 13 bases of the junction unmatched. For the CDR3, the DNA is TGTGCCAACATACCAACAGGGGGCAAGGGCTCCTACGAGCAGTACTTC. As protein: CANIPTGGKGSYEQYF.

The chain's CDR3 is CASSLSSRVNTEAFF. The CDR3 nucleotides read TGTGCCAGCAGTTTAAGCAGCCGGGTGAACACTGAAGCTTTCTTT. J is TRBJ1-1 and V is TRBV27; unclear D gene. The CDR3 consists of 15 residues. V was shortened by 2 bases and J by 0 bases, with 10 bases between the two germline ends. Germline V gene sequence: CDR1 MNHEY, CDR2 SMNVEV (reference sequence).

The chain has TRBV7-9 and TRBJ2-5; a possible D gene is TRBD2 (5 bases). Germline V gene data show CDR1 as SEHNR and CDR2 as FQNEAQ (reference sequence). V was pared by 5 bases and J by 3 bases, with 10 bases between. This CDR3 is built from 13 residues. CDR3 in amino acids: CASSKGAEETQYF. CDR3 nucleotides: TGTGCCAGCAGCAAGGGAGCAGAAGAGACCCAGTACTTC. The whole variable domain, filled in from reference TRBV7-9 and TRBJ2-5, reads DTGVSQNPRHKITKRGQNVTFRCDPISEHNRLYWYRQTLGQGPEFLTYFQNEAQLEKSRLLSDRFSAERPKGSFSTLEIQRTEQGDSAMYLCASSKGAEETQYFGPGTRLLVL.

The chain uses TRBV7-8 and TRBJ1-2; D ambiguous. The germline V and J ends were trimmed by 4 bases and 3 bases, with 6 bases remaining between them. The CDR3 loop spans 12 amino acids. Germline lookup yields CDR1 SGHVS and CDR2 FQNEAQ. This chain's CDR3 is CASSSVDYGYTF. In nucleotides, the CDR3 is TGTGCCAGCAGCTCCGTGGACTATGGCTACACCTTC.

This clonotype was seen a handful of times. The genes are TRBV7-2 and TRBJ1-5; the D gene is possibly TRBD1 (6 bases). Germline V CDR1 and CDR2: SGHTA, FQGNSA. Trimming removed 4 bases at V and 2 bases at J, with 9 bases between. CDR3 length: 14 residues. CDR3 in amino acids: CASSSPGGNQPQHF. Here the CDR3 DNA reads TGTGCCAGCAGCTCCCCAGGGGGCAATCAGCCCCAGCATTTT.

This clonotype was counted between two and nine times. The chain couples TRBV9 to TRBJ1-5; 7 bases map to TRBD1. Germline CDR1 and CDR2: SGDLS and YYNGEE. The trim removed 4 bases at V and 2 bases at J, leaving 6 bases unmatched. CDR3 length: 15 residues. DNA for the CDR3: TGTGCCAGCAGCACAGGGGCCGGGGGCAATCAGCCCCAGCATTTT. It translates to CASSTGAGGNQPQHF.

This clonotype was counted between two and nine times. The chain has TRBV12-3 or TRBV12-4 and TRBJ2-3, with 9 bases that match TRBD1. Trimming cost V 7 bases and J 2 bases; bases outside gene matches: 10. There are 16 residues in the CDR3. The CDR3 sequence is CASNEPGQGATDTQYF. The CDR3 region has the DNA TGTGCCAGCAACGAGCCGGGACAGGGAGCCACAGATACGCAGTATTTT.

This sequence joins TRBV2 and TRBJ1-4, with D maybe TRBD1 (5 bases). V shed 7 bases and J shed 8 bases, with 17 bases lying between them. CDR1 SNHLY and CDR2 FYNNEI come from the germline V gene. CDR3 length: 14 residues. DNA for the CDR3: TGTGCCAGCACGGGGAGCCCCGAGGGGGAAAAACTGTTTTTT. It yields the protein CASTGSPEGEKLFF.

The chain links TRBV20-1 to TRBJ2-5, with TRBD2 matching over 13 bases. Per the germline V gene, CDR1 is DFQATT and CDR2 is SNEGSKA (reference sequence). The V gene end was trimmed by 3 bases and the J gene end by 3 bases; junction bases not matched to a gene: 4. The length of the CDR3 is 15 residues. CDR3 in amino acids: CSASAGLAGEETQYF. The CDR3 region has the DNA TGCAGTGCTAGTGCTGGACTAGCGGGAGAAGAGACCCAGTACTTC.

This clonotype was counted only a few times. This chain uses TRBV28 with TRBJ2-7; 8 bases align to TRBD1. J was trimmed by 4 bases and V by 6 bases; bases with no gene match: 8. Germline V lookup: CDR1 MDHEN, CDR2 SYDVKM. CDR3 size: 14 residues. CDR3 nucleotides: TGTGCCAGCAGCGTCTCAGGGGGCGGGTACGAGCAGTACTTC. It yields the protein CASSVSGGGYEQYF.

The chain carries TRBV7-6 and TRBJ2-5; weak D call: TRBD2 (6 bases). V was shortened by 5 bases and J by 2 bases, with 15 bases between the two germline ends. The CDR3 length is 15 residues. Germline values: CDR1 SGHVS, CDR2 FNYEAQ. The CDR3 coding sequence is TGTGCCAGCAGCCACGGGACTGGAATGCAAGAGACCCAGTACTTC. It yields the protein CASSHGTGMQETQYF.

This clonotype has only a few counts. The chain links TRBV12-3 or TRBV12-4 to TRBJ2-5, with D possibly being TRBD1 or TRBD2 (6 bases each). V was cut by 6 bases and J by 5 bases, with 16 bases left in between. The CDR3 spans 14 residues. This chain's CDR3 is CASSGKGGGETQYF. The CDR3 coding sequence is TGTGCCAGCAGCGGGAAGGGGGGTGGGGAGACCCAGTACTTC.

This rearrangement joins TRBV6-4 to TRBJ2-6; the D is unclear. V lost 0 bases to trimming and J lost 3 bases, with 0 bases between them. The CDR3 loop spans 13 amino acids. Germline lookup yields CDR1 MRHNA and CDR2 SNTAGT. CDR3 sequence (DNA): TGTGCCAGCAGTGACTCTGGGGCCAACGTCCTGACTTTC. Residues: CASSDSGANVLTF.

This clonotype was observed at least ten times. This chain joins TRBV27 and TRBJ2-3, with 10 bases that match TRBD2. Per germline, CDR1 MNHEY and CDR2 SMNVEV (reference sequence). The CDR3 is made up of 15 amino acids. Germline trimming cut 4 bases from V and 1 base from J; bases unmatched to any gene: 2. The CDR3 loop is CASSSGTSGTDTQYF. The DNA for the CDR3 is TGTGCCAGCAGTTCCGGGACTAGCGGCACAGATACGCAGTATTTT.

This clonotype was seen more than once but under ten times. The V gene is TRBV10-2, the J gene TRBJ1-1; TRBD1 is a possible D gene (6 bases). V dropped 9 bases and J dropped 3 bases, with 26 bases sitting between them. Germline lookup yields CDR1 WSHSY and CDR2 SAAADI. The CDR3 consists of 17 residues. In DNA form, the CDR3 reads TGCGCCAGGAGGCATTGGTGGCAGGGGAGAGGGGACACTGAAGCTTTCTTT. Protein sequence: CARRHWWQGRGDTEAFF.

This clonotype occurred a few times. This chain connects TRBV7-9 to TRBJ2-1; D gene unclear. Germline assignment: CDR1 SEHNR and CDR2 FQNEAQ (reference sequence). The CDR3 runs 14 residues. V was shortened by 3 bases and J by 9 bases, with 15 bases between the two germline ends. CDR3 in amino acids: CASSLARGGGEQFF. The CDR3 DNA reads TGTGCCAGCAGCTTGGCGCGCGGCGGCGGTGAGCAGTTCTTC.

This rearrangement joins TRBV6-2 or TRBV6-3 to TRBJ2-7, with 11 bases identical to TRBD2. V dropped 10 bases and J dropped 1; count of bases not matched to a gene: 15. The CDR3 runs 17 residues. Germline V gene data show CDR1 as MNHEY and CDR2 as SVGEGT. CDR3 coding DNA: TGTGCCACCCTCCCGGACGGTACTAGCGGGAGTTCCTACGAGCAGTACTTC. Translated: CATLPDGTSGSSYEQYF.

This clonotype was detected only once. One end of the junction varies from germline; a read error may be responsible. This sequence joins TRBV5-1 and TRBJ2-4; TRBD2 might be the D (6 bases). This CDR3 spans 17 amino acids. Germline CDR1 and CDR2: SGHRS and YFSETQ. The CDR3 is CASSNGQGGSAKSIQYF. As DNA, the CDR3 is TGCGCCAGCAGCAACGGCCAAGGAGGGTCGGCCAAAAGCATTCAGTACTTC.

In its sample, this clonotype was seen a few times. The chain combines TRBV27 with TRBJ1-2; 8 bases are shared with TRBD1. Germline CDR1 is MNHEY and CDR2 is SMNVEV (reference sequence). V dropped 0 bases and J dropped 4; count of bases not matched to a gene: 10. The CDR3 has 17 residues. The CDR3 loop is CASSLSQAGGGGYGYTF. In nucleotides, the CDR3 is TGTGCCAGCAGTTTATCCCAGGCAGGGGGCGGTGGCTATGGCTACACCTTC.

A few counts support this clonotype. This sequence joins TRBV27 and TRBJ1-2; 7 bases fit TRBD1. CDR1 is MNHEY and CDR2 is SMNVEV in the germline V gene (reference sequence). V was clipped by 6 bases and J by 4 bases; unmatched bases: 8. The CDR3 is 14 amino acids. The CDR3 DNA reads TGTGCCAGCAGCTCGACAGGGATCGCCTATGGCTACACCTTC. This codes for CASSSTGIAYGYTF.

This clonotype has a handful of counts. The rearrangement links TRBV5-6 to TRBJ2-7; D is uncertain. Per the germline V gene, CDR1 is SGHDT and CDR2 is YYEEEE. The V end was cut by 0 bases, the J end by 3 bases, with 7 bases between. The CDR3 loop spans 13 amino acids. The CDR3 spells CASSLVSHYEQYF. The CDR3 nucleotides read TGTGCCAGCAGCTTGGTCAGCCACTACGAGCAGTACTTC.

The chain has TRBV28 and TRBJ2-7; maybe TRBD1 (6 bases). Germline V gene data show CDR1 as MDHEN and CDR2 as SYDVKM. Trimming pared 6 bases from V and 3 bases from J, leaving 15 bases between. The CDR3 has 14 residues. DNA of the CDR3: TGTGCCAGCAGCCTGACAGGAGGTATCTACGAGCAGTACTTC. Protein: CASSLTGGIYEQYF.